This TCR beta chain was retrieved from a study of blood T cell repertoires in COVID-19. At the level of the study: Samples representing acute and convalescent COVID-19 were sourced from the United States, Italy and Spain.

CDR3 size: 13 residues. V lost 5 bases, J lost 0 bases, and 5 bases lay in between. Per germline, CDR1 LNHDA and CDR2 SQIVND (reference sequence). In the authors' workflow: It was from reference gene primer amplification that nucleated cell counts were estimated. Sequencing was performed with immunoSEQ multiplex PCR; in TCRdb, only in-frame clones are kept and a portion is missing. That table gives V, J and clone size, and the DNA gave D and trimming. Altogether 300,000 to 350,000 clones are present, about nine tenths being singletons, with the ten largest covering about 6.8%. This clone was detected only a few times. Within the sample, other DNA sequences also encode this same CDR3.

The sample consisted of peripheral blood. The receptor's source is a woman aged 25 to 39 with COVID-19, enrolled during active disease. This rearrangement joins TRBV19 to TRBJ1-5; D is unclear. The CDR3: CASSPYSNQPQHF. The CDR3, as DNA: TGTGCCAGTAGTCCCTATAGCAATCAGCCCCAGCATTTT. Full variable domain (missing parts from reference TRBV19 and TRBJ1-5): DGGITQSPKYLFRKEGQNVTLSCEQNLNHDAMYWYRQDPGQGLRLIYYSQIVNDFQKGDIAEGYSVSREKKESFPLTVTSAQKNPTAFYLCASSPYSNQPQHFGDGTRLSIL.